Below, one T cell receptor beta chain is given with its context. The sample belongs to a study of blood T cell repertoires in COVID-19. Looking at the study overall: Samples came from the United States, Italy and Spain, spanning acute and convalescent COVID-19.

The V gene end was trimmed by 0 bases and the J gene end by 10 bases; junction bases not matched to a gene: 3. Germline assignment: CDR1 MNHEY and CDR2 SVGEGT. The CDR3 runs to 14 residues. During the 2 weeks before they entered the study, exposed participants had met someone with a PCR-confirmed or clinician-diagnosed COVID-19 case. In the original analysis: Estimated nucleated cell counts came from reference gene primer amplification. Repertoires were generated with immunoSEQ multiplex PCR, while TCRdb's copy carries only in-frame clones and drops some. V, J and clone size are those of that table, while D and trimming were read from the DNA. In the table there are 200,000 to 250,000 clones, over 70% of which are singletons.

Sample: PBMCs or T cells enriched from blood (not recorded which). The chain has TRBV6-2 or TRBV6-3 and TRBJ1-6, with 7 nucleotides matching TRBD1. The TCR sequence derives from a woman younger than 45 who had been exposed to COVID-19. CDR3 amino acids: CASSYSTGTSPLHF. CDR3 nucleotides: TGTGCCAGCAGTTACTCGACAGGGACATCACCCCTCCACTTT.